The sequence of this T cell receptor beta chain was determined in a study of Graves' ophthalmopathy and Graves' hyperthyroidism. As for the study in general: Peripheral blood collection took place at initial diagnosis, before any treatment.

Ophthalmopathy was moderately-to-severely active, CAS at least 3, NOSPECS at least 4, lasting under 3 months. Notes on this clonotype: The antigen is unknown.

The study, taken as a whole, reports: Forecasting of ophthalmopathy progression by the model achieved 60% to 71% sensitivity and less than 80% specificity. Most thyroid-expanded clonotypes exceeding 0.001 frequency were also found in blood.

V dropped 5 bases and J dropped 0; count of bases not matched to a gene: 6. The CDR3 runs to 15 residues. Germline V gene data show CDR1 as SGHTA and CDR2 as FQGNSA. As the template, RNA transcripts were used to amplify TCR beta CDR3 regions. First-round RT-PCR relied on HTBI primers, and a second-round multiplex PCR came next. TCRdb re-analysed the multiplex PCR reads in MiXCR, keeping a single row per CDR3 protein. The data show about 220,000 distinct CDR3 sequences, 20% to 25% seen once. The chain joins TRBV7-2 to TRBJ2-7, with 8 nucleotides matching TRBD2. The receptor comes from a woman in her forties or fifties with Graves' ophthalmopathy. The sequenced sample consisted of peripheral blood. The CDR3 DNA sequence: TGTGCCAGCAGCATTAGCGGGACATCCTCCTACGAGCAGTACTTC. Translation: CASSISGTSSYEQYF.